This T cell receptor beta chain was profiled in a study of beta chain features in type 1 diabetes. Findings and caveats of the study: Across all four CD4+ subsets, people with type 1 diabetes showed modestly shorter TCRB CDR3s. Patients' naive, central memory and Treg TCRB repertoires seemed closer to one another than those of healthy donors.

Via the markers CD45RO/CCR7/CD25/CD127/CD95/CD27, stem cell-like memory, regulatory, central memory and naive CD4+ cells were sorted. Purity exceeded 95% in all sorted populations. CDR3 length equals 13 residues. The germline V gene encodes CDR1 SGHTS and CDR2 YDEGEE. V was clipped by 7 bases and J by 3 bases; unmatched bases: 4. What was sequenced were expressed TCRB transcripts, since all of the isolated RNA had been reverse transcribed. Sequencing was performed with immunoSEQ multiplex PCR; in TCRdb, only in-frame clones are kept and a portion is missing. Of about 170,000 clones detected, under 9.5% appear once; the ten largest clones hold under 0.55%. Details on this clone: What it binds is not known.

V gene TRBV5-8 combines with J gene TRBJ2-5, with TRBD1 matching 9 bases. This sequence originates from a man aged 18 to 35 with type 1 diabetes. Specimen: central memory CD4+ T cells from blood. The CDR3 sequence: CASGTGMEETQYF. The CDR3 DNA is TGTGCCAGCGGGACAGGGATGGAAGAGACCCAGTACTTC.